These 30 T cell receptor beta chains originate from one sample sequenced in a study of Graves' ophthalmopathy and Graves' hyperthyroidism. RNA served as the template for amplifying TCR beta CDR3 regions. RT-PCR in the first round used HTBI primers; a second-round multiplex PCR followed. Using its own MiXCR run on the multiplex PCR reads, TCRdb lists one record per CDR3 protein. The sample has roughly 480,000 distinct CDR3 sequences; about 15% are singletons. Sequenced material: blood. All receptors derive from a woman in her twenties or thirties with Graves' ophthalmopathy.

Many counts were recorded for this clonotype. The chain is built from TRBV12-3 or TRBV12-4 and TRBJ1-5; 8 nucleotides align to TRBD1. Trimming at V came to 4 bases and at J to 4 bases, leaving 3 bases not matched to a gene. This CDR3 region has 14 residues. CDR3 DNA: TGTGCCAGCAGTTCCAGACAGGGGAATCAGCCCCAGCATTTT. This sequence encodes CASSSRQGNQPQHF.

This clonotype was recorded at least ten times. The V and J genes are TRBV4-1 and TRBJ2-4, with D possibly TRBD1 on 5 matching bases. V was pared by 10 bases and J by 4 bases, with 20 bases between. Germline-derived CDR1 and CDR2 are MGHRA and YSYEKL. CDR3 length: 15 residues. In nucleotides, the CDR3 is TGCGCCACCTCATTGGGGCACACCTCAAAAAACATTCAGTACTTC. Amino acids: CATSLGHTSKNIQYF.

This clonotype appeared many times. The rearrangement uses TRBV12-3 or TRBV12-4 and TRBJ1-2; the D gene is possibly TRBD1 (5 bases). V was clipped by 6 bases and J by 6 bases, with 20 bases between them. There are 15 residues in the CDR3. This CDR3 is CASRWGGGFSDGYTF. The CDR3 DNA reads TGTGCCAGCAGGTGGGGGGGGGGTTTCTCGGATGGCTACACCTTC.

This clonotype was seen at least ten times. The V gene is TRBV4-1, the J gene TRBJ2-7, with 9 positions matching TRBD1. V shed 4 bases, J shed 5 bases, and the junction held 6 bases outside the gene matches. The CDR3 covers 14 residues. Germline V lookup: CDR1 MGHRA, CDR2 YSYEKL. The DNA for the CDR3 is TGCGCCAGCAGCCTCCGGGACAGGGATAACGAGCAGTACTTC. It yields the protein CASSLRDRDNEQYF.

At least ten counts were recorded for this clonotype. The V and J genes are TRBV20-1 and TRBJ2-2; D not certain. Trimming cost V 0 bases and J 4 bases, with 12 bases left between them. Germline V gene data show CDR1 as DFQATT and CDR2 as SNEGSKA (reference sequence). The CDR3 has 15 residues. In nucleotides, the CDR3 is TGCAGTGCTAGAGATCATAACTACCCCACCGGGGAGCTGTTTTTT. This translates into CSARDHNYPTGELFF.

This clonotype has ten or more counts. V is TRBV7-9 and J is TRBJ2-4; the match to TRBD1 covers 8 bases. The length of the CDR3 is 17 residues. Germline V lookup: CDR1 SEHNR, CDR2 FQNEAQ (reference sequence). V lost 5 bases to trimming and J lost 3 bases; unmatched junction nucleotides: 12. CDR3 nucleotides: TGTGCCAGCAGCCAAACGGTACCAGACAGGGGCAAAAACATTCAGTACTTC. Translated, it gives CASSQTVPDRGKNIQYF.

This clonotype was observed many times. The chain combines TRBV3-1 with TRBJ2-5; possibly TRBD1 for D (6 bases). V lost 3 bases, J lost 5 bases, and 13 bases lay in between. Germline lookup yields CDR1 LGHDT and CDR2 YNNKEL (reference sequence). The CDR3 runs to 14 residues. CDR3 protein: CASSQMGAAETQYF. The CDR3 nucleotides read TGTGCCAGCAGCCAGATGGGGGCGGCGGAGACCCAGTACTTC.

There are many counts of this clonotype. The CDR3 protein is CASSLRTPRPPTKYEQYF. The CDR3 bases are TGCGCCAGCAGCTTGCGCACGCCGCGGCCCCCTACTAAGTACGAGCAGTACTTC. The chain links TRBV5-1 to TRBJ2-7; the D is unclear. This CDR3 has 18 amino acids. The germline gives CDR1 SGHRS, CDR2 YFSETQ. V lost 1 base and J lost 4, with 24 bases in between.

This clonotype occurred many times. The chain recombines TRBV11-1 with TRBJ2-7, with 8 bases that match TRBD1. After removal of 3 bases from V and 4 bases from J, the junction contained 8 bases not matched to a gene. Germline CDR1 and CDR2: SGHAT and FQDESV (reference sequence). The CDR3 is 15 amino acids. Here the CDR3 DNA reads TGTGCCAGCAGCTTGGGCACAGGGGGTTTGTACGAGCAGTACTTC. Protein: CASSLGTGGLYEQYF.

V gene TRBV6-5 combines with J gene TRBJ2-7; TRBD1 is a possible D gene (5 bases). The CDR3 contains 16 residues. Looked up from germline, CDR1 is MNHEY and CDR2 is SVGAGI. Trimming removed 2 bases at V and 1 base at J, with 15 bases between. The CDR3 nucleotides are TGTGCCAGCAGTTACGGGCAGGGTGCCGGGTCCTACGAGCAGTACTTC. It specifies CASSYGQGAGSYEQYF.

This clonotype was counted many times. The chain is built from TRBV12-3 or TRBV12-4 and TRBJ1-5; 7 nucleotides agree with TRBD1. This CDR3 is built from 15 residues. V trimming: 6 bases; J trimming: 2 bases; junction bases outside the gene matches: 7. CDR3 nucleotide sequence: TGTGCCAGCAGCTATACAGGGGTTGGCAATCAGCCCCAGCATTTT. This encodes CASSYTGVGNQPQHF.

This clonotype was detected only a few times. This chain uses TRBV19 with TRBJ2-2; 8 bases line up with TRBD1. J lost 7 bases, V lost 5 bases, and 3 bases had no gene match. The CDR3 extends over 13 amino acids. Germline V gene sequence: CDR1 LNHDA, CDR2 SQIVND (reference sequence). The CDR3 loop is CASSAGGHGELFF. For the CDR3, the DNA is TGTGCCAGTAGTGCAGGGGGCCACGGGGAGCTGTTTTTT.

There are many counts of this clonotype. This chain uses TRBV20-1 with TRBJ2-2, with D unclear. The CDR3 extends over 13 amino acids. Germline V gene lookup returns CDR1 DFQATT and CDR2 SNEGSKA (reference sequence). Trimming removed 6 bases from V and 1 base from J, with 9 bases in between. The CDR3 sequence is CSANAENTGELFF. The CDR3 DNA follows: TGCAGTGCAAACGCAGAGAACACCGGGGAGCTGTTTTTT.

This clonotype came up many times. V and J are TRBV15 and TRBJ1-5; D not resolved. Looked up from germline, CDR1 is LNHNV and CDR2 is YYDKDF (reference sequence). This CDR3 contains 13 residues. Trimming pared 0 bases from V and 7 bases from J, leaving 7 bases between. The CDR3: CATSRDPKQPQHF. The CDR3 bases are TGTGCCACCAGCAGAGATCCTAAGCAGCCCCAGCATTTT.

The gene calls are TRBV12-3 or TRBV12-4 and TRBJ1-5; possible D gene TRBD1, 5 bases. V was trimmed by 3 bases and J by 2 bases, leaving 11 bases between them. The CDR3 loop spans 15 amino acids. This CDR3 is CASSFGGLGNQPQHF. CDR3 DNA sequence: TGTGCCAGCAGTTTCGGGGGTTTGGGCAATCAGCCCCAGCATTTT.

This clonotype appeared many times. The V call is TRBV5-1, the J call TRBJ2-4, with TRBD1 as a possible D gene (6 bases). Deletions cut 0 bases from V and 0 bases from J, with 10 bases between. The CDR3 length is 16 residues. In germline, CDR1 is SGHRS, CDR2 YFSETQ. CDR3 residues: CASSLEGVAAKNIQYF. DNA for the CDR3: TGCGCCAGCAGCTTGGAGGGGGTGGCAGCCAAAAACATTCAGTACTTC.

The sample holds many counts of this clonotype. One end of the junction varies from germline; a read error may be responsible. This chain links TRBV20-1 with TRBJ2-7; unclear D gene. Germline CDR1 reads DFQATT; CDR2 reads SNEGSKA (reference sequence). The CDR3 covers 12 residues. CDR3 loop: CSAKKSSYGQYF. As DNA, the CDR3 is TGCAGTGCTAAAAAAAGCTCCTACGGGCAGTACTTC.

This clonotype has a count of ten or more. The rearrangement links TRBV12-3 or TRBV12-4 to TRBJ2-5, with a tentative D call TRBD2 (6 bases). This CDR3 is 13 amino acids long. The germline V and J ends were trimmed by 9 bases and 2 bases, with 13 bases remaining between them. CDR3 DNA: TGTGCCAGGGGCGGGCTAGCGCAAGAGACCCAGTACTTC. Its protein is CARGGLAQETQYF.

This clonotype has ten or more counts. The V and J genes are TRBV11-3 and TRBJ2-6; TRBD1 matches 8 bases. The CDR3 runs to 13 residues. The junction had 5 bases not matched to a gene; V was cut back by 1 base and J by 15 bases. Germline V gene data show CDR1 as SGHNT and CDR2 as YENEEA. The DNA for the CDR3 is TGTGCCAGCAGCTTAGGTGTGGACAGGGCCCTGACTTTC. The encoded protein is CASSLGVDRALTF.

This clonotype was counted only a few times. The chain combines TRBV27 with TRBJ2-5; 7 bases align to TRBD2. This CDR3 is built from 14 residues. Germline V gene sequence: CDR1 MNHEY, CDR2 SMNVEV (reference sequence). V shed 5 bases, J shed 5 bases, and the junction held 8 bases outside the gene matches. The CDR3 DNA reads TGTGCCAGCAGTCCCAGACTAGCCGGGGAGACCCAGTACTTC. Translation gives CASSPRLAGETQYF.

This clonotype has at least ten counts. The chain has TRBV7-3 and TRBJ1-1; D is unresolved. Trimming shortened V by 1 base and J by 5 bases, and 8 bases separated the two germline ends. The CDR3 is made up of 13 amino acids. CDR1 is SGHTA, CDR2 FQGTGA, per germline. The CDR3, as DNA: TGTGCCAGCAGCTTAAACCCGGGGACTGAAGCTTTCTTT. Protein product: CASSLNPGTEAFF.

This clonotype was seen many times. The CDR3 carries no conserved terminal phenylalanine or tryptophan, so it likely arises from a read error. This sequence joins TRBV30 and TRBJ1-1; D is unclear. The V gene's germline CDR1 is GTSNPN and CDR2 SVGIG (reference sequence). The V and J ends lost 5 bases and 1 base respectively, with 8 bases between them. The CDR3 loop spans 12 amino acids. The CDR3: CAWGPGNTEAFL. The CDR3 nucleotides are TGTGCCTGGGGTCCAGGGAACACTGAAGCTTTCCTT.

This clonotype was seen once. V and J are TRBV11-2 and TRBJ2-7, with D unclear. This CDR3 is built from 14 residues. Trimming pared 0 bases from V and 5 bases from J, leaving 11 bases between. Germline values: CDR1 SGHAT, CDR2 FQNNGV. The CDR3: CASSLDPVPDEQYF. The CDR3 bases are TGTGCCAGCAGCTTAGATCCGGTCCCCGACGAGCAGTACTTC.

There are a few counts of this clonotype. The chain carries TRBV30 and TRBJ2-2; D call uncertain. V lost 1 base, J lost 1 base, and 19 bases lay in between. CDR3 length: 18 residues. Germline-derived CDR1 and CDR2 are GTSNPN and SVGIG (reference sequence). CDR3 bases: TGTGCCTGGAGTGCCCGCCTCTGGGCGGACCTGAACACCGGGGAGCTGTTTTTT. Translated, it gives CAWSARLWADLNTGELFF. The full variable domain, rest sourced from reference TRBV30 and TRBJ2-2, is SQTIHQWPATLVQPVGSPLSLECTVEGTSNPNLYWYRQAAGRGLQLLFYSVGIGQISSEVPQNLSASRPQDRQFILSSKKLLLSDSGFYLCAWSARLWADLNTGELFFGEGSRLTVL.

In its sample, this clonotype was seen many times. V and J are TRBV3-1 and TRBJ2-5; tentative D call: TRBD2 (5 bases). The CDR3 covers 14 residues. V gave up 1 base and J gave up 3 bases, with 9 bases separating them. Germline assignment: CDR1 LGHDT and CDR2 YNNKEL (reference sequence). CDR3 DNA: TGTGCCAGCAGCCAAGTATGGGGAGAAGAGACCCAGTACTTC. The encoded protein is CASSQVWGEETQYF.

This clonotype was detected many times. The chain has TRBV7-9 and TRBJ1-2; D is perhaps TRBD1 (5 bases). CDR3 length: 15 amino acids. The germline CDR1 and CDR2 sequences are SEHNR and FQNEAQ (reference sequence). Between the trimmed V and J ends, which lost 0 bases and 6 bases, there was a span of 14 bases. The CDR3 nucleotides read TGTGCCAGCAGCTTAGCGCAGGGCCGAAGCGATGGCTACACCTTC. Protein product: CASSLAQGRSDGYTF. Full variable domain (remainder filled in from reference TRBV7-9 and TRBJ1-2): DTGVSQNPRHKITKRGQNVTFRCDPISEHNRLYWYRQTLGQGPEFLTYFQNEAQLEKSRLLSDRFSAERPKGSFSTLEIQRTEQGDSAMYLCASSLAQGRSDGYTFGSGTRLTVV.

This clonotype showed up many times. The CDR3, as DNA: TGTGCCAGCAGCCAACTCAGGGGAGGCTATGGCTACACCTTC. It codes for CASSQLRGGYGYTF. This chain links TRBV14 with TRBJ1-2; maybe TRBD1 (6 bases). Looked up from germline, CDR1 is SGHDN and CDR2 is FVKESK. Trimming pared 2 bases from V and 4 bases from J, leaving 11 bases between. This CDR3 has 14 residues. The full variable domain, its missing parts supplied by reference TRBV14 and TRBJ1-2, is EAGVTQFPSHSVIEKGQTVTLRCDPISGHDNLYWYRRVMGKEIKFLLHFVKESKQDESGMPNNRFLAERTGGTYSTLKVQPAELEDSGVYFCASSQLRGGYGYTFGSGTRLTVV.

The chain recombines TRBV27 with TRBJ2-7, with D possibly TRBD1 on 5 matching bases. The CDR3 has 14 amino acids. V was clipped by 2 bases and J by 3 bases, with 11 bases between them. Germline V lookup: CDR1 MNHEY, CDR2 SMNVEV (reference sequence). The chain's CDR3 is CASSLGLRGYEQYF. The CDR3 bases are TGTGCCAGCAGTTTAGGTCTTAGGGGCTACGAGCAGTACTTC.

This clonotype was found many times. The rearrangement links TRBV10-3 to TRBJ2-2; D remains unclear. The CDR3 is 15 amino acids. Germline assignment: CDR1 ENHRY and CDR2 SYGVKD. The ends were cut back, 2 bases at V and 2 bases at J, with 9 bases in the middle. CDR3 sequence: CAISERQTNTGELFF. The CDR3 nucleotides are TGTGCCATCAGTGAGCGCCAGACTAACACCGGGGAGCTGTTTTTT.

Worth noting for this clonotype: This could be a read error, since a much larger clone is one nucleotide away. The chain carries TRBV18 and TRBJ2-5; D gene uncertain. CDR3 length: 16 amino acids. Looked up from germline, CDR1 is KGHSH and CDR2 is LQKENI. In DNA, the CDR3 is TGTGCCAGCTCATTCATTCGGGCCAAAATCCAAGAGACCAAGTACTTC. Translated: CASSFIRAKIQETKYF.